This T cell receptor beta chain comes out of a study of response to subunit inactivated influenza vaccine. Findings of the study overall: Authors suggested each seasonal influenza vaccination recruits few new T cells.

This clonotype was recorded many times. Its antigen is not identified. A single record per CDR3 protein comes from TCRdb applying MiXCR to the RT-PCR reads. Counted here are under 550,000 distinct CDR3 sequences, under 9% occurring once; the ten biggest clones make up about an eighth. Trimming cost V 6 bases and J 7 bases; bases outside gene matches: 4. The CDR3 contains 14 residues. This rearrangement joins TRBV12-3 or TRBV12-4 to TRBJ2-7; 15 bases align to TRBD2. This TCR was sampled from a man in his fifties or sixties who received an inactivated influenza vaccine. The sequencing here drew on PBMCs from blood, taken roughly 24 months after vaccination. The CDR3 loop reads CASRRTSGGVEQYF. Written as DNA, the CDR3 is TGTGCCAGCAGGCGGACTAGCGGGGGGGTTGAGCAGTACTTC.